These 19 T cell receptor beta chains came from one sample sequenced in a study of response to subunit inactivated influenza vaccine. MiXCR was run by TCRdb on the RT-PCR reads, yielding one entry per CDR3 protein. There are under 750,000 distinct CDR3 sequences in the sample; approximately 10% occur only once, and roughly 10% lies in the top ten. The sample was PBMCs from blood, taken on the day of vaccination. The receptors stem from a man aged 50 or older who received an inactivated influenza vaccine.

The rearrangement links TRBV28 to TRBJ2-7; D gene uncertain. This CDR3 region has 17 residues. Trimming left V 3 bases short and J 0 bases short, with 18 bases between. The germline V gene has CDR1 MDHEN and CDR2 SYDVKM. The CDR3 region has the DNA TGTGCCAGCAGTTTCCTCAATCTGGACCGCTTCTCCTACGAGCAGTACTTC. It specifies CASSFLNLDRFSYEQYF.

This clonotype was seen at least ten times. This chain connects TRBV5-1 to TRBJ1-1, with a tentative D call TRBD1 (5 bases). V lost 3 bases, J lost 1 base, and 10 bases lay in between. The CDR3 is 14 residues long. Germline assignment: CDR1 SGHRS and CDR2 YFSETQ. This CDR3 is CASSSLQGNTEAFF. The CDR3 nucleotides are TGCGCCAGCAGCTCCCTCCAGGGGAACACTGAAGCTTTCTTT.

This clonotype was seen a few times. The rearrangement links TRBV27 to TRBJ2-5, with 7 bases fitting TRBD2. CDR1 is MNHEY, CDR2 SMNVEV, per germline (reference sequence). CDR3 length equals 15 residues. V shed 5 bases, J shed 5 bases, and the junction held 11 bases outside the gene matches. This chain's CDR3 is CASSPGDYLGETQYF. The DNA of the CDR3 is TGTGCCAGCAGTCCCGGGGACTACCTGGGGGAGACCCAGTACTTC.

This clonotype was detected many times. The genes are TRBV6-1 and TRBJ2-2; D could derive from TRBD1 or TRBD2 (5 bases each). Trimming removed 7 bases at V and 5 bases at J, with 17 bases between. The germline CDR1 and CDR2 sequences are MNHNS and SASEGT. CDR3 size: 15 residues. In DNA form, the CDR3 reads TGTGCCAGCACAAAGGGGCTAGCCGATACCGGGGAGCTGTTTTTT. Residues: CASTKGLADTGELFF.

This sequence joins TRBV12-3 or TRBV12-4 and TRBJ1-5, with D unresolved. Trimming pared 6 bases from V and 4 bases from J, leaving 10 bases between. The CDR3 loop spans 13 amino acids. CDR3 sequence reads: CASSPGDNQPQHF. In DNA form, the CDR3 reads TGTGCCAGCAGCCCGGGAGATAATCAGCCCCAGCATTTT.

This clonotype showed up many times. This sequence joins TRBV6-5 and TRBJ1-5; D is perhaps TRBD1 (6 bases). The ends were cut back, 1 base at V and 6 bases at J, with 19 bases in the middle. This CDR3 has 17 amino acids. Germline CDR1 is MNHEY and CDR2 is SVGAGI. DNA for the CDR3: TGTGCCAGCAGTTACTTAGTCGCCAGGGGAACGTCTCAGCCCCAGCATTTT. It encodes CASSYLVARGTSQPQHF.

The chain links TRBV7-9 to TRBJ2-3; the D call may be TRBD1 or TRBD2 (6 bases each). In germline, CDR1 is SEHNR, CDR2 FQNEAQ (reference sequence). Trimming removed 5 bases from V and 1 base from J, with 16 bases in between. The CDR3 has 16 residues. CDR3: CASSETGRGRTDTQYF. CDR3 DNA: TGTGCCAGCAGCGAAACAGGGCGGGGACGCACAGATACGCAGTATTTT.

There are a few counts of this clonotype. This rearrangement joins TRBV6-2 or TRBV6-3 to TRBJ1-1; D gene uncertain. The germline CDR1 and CDR2 sequences are MNHEY and SVGEGT. V lost 6 bases, J lost 7 bases, and 12 bases lay in between. This CDR3 comprises 12 residues. CDR3 amino acids: CASSPTQFEAFF. In nucleotides, the CDR3 is TGTGCCAGCAGCCCAACCCAGTTTGAAGCTTTCTTT.

The chain is built from TRBV7-9 and TRBJ2-5; D not certain. The V gene's germline CDR1 is SEHNR and CDR2 FQNEAQ (reference sequence). The CDR3 has 12 amino acids. V was trimmed by 10 bases and J by 2 bases, leaving 11 bases between them. The CDR3 loop is CATPAAQETQYF. The CDR3 coding sequence is TGTGCCACCCCGGCGGCGCAAGAGACCCAGTACTTC.

The chain combines TRBV13 with TRBJ2-2; 7 bases align to TRBD1. Trimming took 5 bases from V and 1 from J; bases not matched to a gene: 13. CDR1 PRHDT and CDR2 FYEKMQ come from the germline V gene (reference sequence). This CDR3 is 18 amino acids long. The CDR3 DNA is TGTGCCAGCAGCCAGGGGGTTCGCCGAACCATGAACACCGGGGAGCTGTTTTTT. Amino acids: CASSQGVRRTMNTGELFF.

This clonotype was observed a few times. The chain combines TRBV6-1 with TRBJ1-3, with TRBD1 matching 8 bases. The CDR3 totals 15 residues. J gave up 1 base and V 8 bases, and 7 bases lay outside the gene matches. Germline CDR1 MNHNS, CDR2 SASEGT. The CDR3 DNA reads TGTGCCAGCGTCAGCCGGGACAGGTCTGGAAACACCATATATTTT. Amino acids: CASVSRDRSGNTIYF.

The chain employs TRBV20-1 and TRBJ2-3, with D perhaps matching TRBD1 (5 bases). This CDR3 spans 12 amino acids. Germline V gives CDR1 DFQATT, CDR2 SNEGSKA (reference sequence). Trimming stripped 6 bases from V and 4 bases from J, with 11 bases between. The CDR3 nucleotides are TGCAGTGCCAGGGTATCGGCAGATACGCAGTATTTT. Its protein is CSARVSADTQYF.

This clonotype came up a few times. The rearrangement joins TRBV20-1 to TRBJ1-6; 10 bases are a match to TRBD1. CDR3 length: 15 amino acids. Germline CDR1 and CDR2: DFQATT and SNEGSKA (reference sequence). V lost 5 bases, J lost 7 bases, and 8 bases stayed unmatched. The CDR3 protein is CSAVKWGQGNSPLHF. CDR3 nucleotide sequence: TGCAGTGCTGTTAAGTGGGGACAGGGGAATTCACCCCTCCACTTT.

This clonotype occurred many times. The V gene is TRBV29-1, the J gene TRBJ2-3; 9 bases fit TRBD2. Germline lookup yields CDR1 SQVTM and CDR2 ANQGSEA. The CDR3 totals 14 residues. The ends lost 5 bases at V and 3 bases at J; junction bases unmatched: 6. The CDR3 DNA is TGCAGCGTTACCTTAGCGGGGGCGACAGATACGCAGTATTTT. Its protein is CSVTLAGATDTQYF.

This clonotype was seen a few times. The V call is TRBV28, the J call TRBJ2-4; tentative D call: TRBD2 (5 bases). Germline CDR1 and CDR2: MDHEN and SYDVKM. The CDR3 is 15 residues long. The V gene lost 7 bases and the J gene lost 1 base, with 14 bases spanning the gap. CDR3 amino acids: CASTLGNRAKNIQYF. The CDR3 DNA follows: TGTGCCAGCACCCTCGGGAATCGGGCCAAAAACATTCAGTACTTC.

This clonotype has ten or more counts. The rearrangement uses TRBV20-1 and TRBJ2-3; D call uncertain. The CDR3 is made up of 10 amino acids. Germline V CDR1 and CDR2: DFQATT, SNEGSKA (reference sequence). Deletions cut 3 bases from V and 6 bases from J, with 4 bases between. The CDR3 bases are TGCAGTGCTAGGGGGGATACGCAGTATTTT. Translated: CSARGDTQYF.

This clonotype showed up just a few times. This chain uses TRBV6-2 or TRBV6-3 with TRBJ2-1; D is possibly TRBD2 (6 bases). Germline V CDR1 and CDR2: MNHEY, SVGEGT. This CDR3 has 16 residues. V lost 0 bases to trimming and J lost 1 base, with 10 bases between them. CDR3 nucleotide sequence: TGTGCCAGCAGTTACTCGATTAGCGGATCCTACAATGAGCAGTTCTTC. The encoded protein is CASSYSISGSYNEQFF.

The J gene is TRBJ2-2, the V gene TRBV24-1; D remains unclear. The CDR3 has 13 amino acids. Germline lookup yields CDR1 KGHDR and CDR2 SFDVKD. V gave up 5 bases and J gave up 6 bases, with 9 bases separating them. This chain's CDR3 is CATSVGIAGELFF. The CDR3 nucleotides are TGTGCCACCAGTGTGGGGATTGCCGGGGAGCTGTTTTTT.

This clonotype was recorded a few times. The genes are TRBV12-3 or TRBV12-4 and TRBJ2-5, with D possibly called TRBD1 or TRBD2 (5 bases each). V dropped 7 bases and J dropped 7 bases, with 22 bases sitting between them. The CDR3 is 15 residues long. The CDR3 region is CASTSRTDFGGTQYF. CDR3 nucleotide sequence: TGTGCCAGCACTTCCAGGACGGACTTTGGGGGGACCCAGTACTTC.